This T cell receptor (beta chain) originates from a study of T cell repertoires in cytomegalovirus infection. Study-level background: Indications came from public TCR beta signatures; they pointed to CMV infection and to a matching HLA type.

This clonotype has at least ten counts. Trimming shortened V by 2 bases and J by 5 bases, and 15 bases separated the two germline ends. CDR1 is DFQATT, CDR2 SNEGSKA, per germline (reference sequence). The CDR3 covers 14 residues. TCRdb ran MiXCR on the reads and lists one entry per CDR3 protein. The sample lists about 97,000 distinct CDR3 sequences; approximately 15% were seen once. V is TRBV20-1 and J is TRBJ1-1, with D possibly matching TRBD1 (5 bases). The clonotype was recovered from a human donor in good health (CMV status not recorded). Some clones in this sample may be carry-over from other donors' samples. The material sequenced was PBMCs. CDR3 DNA sequence: TGCAGTGCTAGACCCGGAGGGGCAGGAACTGAAGCTTTCTTT. This sequence encodes CSARPGGAGTEAFF.